This TCR beta chain is from a study of T cells in Graves' hyperthyroidism and ophthalmopathy. This CDR3 region has 14 residues. Germline CDR1 and CDR2: MNHEY and SMNVEV (reference sequence). Trimming took 6 bases from V and 1 from J, leaving 10 bases between them. RNA transcripts were the template for amplifying TCR beta CDR3 regions. Primed by the HTBI set, a first-round RT-PCR was run on the TCR CDR3. TCRdb analysed the multiplex PCR reads with MiXCR anew, one entry per CDR3 protein. In the table there are about 300,000 distinct CDR3 sequences, roughly 13% of which are singletons. This clonotype was detected only a few times.

The specimen sequenced was blood. This TCR came from a woman between 35 and 50 years old with Graves' hyperthyroidism. This chain connects TRBV27 to TRBJ1-5; TRBD1 is a possible D gene (6 bases). The CDR3 DNA follows: TGTGCCAGCAGCAGGACAGAAAGCAATCAGCCCCAGCATTTT. Residues: CASSRTESNQPQHF.